The sequence of this T cell receptor beta chain was determined in a study of vaccination and CD4 T cells after COVID-19. In the study overall: Convalescent donors: six male, four female; seven Caucasian, two Asian, one multiracial, two Hispanic. The post-COVID samples were taken a median approximately 95 days after diagnosis, anywhere from 35 to 161.

Time point reported: late sampling 161 to 241 days after vaccination in a few convalescent patients. CDR1 LNHNV and CDR2 YYDKDF come from the germline V gene (reference sequence). The CDR3 consists of 13 residues. Trimming left V 0 bases short and J 4 bases short, with 5 bases between. This clonotype was found a few times. The antigen is undetermined. Notes on the study in general: Spike mono-reactivity applied to 304 of 307 vaccine-specific clones detected in convalescent patients.

In TCRdb, the PCR reads were re-called with MiXCR into one record per CDR3 protein. The repertoire holds around 26,000 distinct CDR3 sequences, around 49% seen once, with 5.5% in the top ten. The rearrangement uses TRBV15 and TRBJ2-3; D gene ambiguous. This material consisted of CD4+ T cells from blood, taken about 7 months after SARS-CoV-2 vaccination. The receptor was isolated from a human donor who had recovered from COVID-19. CDR3 in amino acids: CATSRDVADTQYF. The CDR3 region has the DNA TGTGCCACCAGCAGAGATGTGGCAGATACGCAGTATTTT.